The clone carrying this T cell receptor (beta chain) was observed a few times. Antigen unknown. Germline CDR1 reads MDHEN; CDR2 reads SYDVKM. V lost 1 base and J lost 4, with 12 bases in between. The CDR3 runs 15 residues. Germline DNA was extracted alongside blood RNA, which was obtained from unsorted whole blood. TCR beta cDNA came from 400 to 500 ng total RNA, primed with a constant-region primer. Amplification in three nested multiplex PCR rounds with slightly modified ARM-PCR gave rise to TCR beta libraries. Investigators reported that the first two PCR rounds, at around 9 cycles each, used TRBV1-TRBV30 forward primers with a C-beta reverse primer. TCRdb re-called the multiplex PCR reads through MiXCR, storing one row per CDR3 protein. The sample gives 310,000 or so distinct CDR3 sequences, almost 65% of which show up once; about 6.3% is in the top ten. The data are from a study of tumor-infiltrating lymphocytes in primary liver carcinoma.

Notes on the study in general: Bulk, unsorted sampling meant CD4+ and CD8+ repertoires went uncompared.

The gene calls are TRBV28 and TRBJ2-3, with a tentative D call TRBD2 (6 bases). The sequenced sample was peripheral blood. This receptor was identified in a man aged 40-55 years with primary liver carcinoma and hepatitis B virus infection. Written as DNA, the CDR3 is TGTGCCAGCAGTTTATACACGGGAGCCCCAGATACGCAGTATTTT. It is translated as CASSLYTGAPDTQYF.